The 26 T cell receptor beta chains below come from one sample, sequenced in a study of T-cell reconstitution after alpha-beta-depleted transplantation in children. Unique molecular identifiers were incorporated when the TCRbeta library was constructed. MiXCR was run by TCRdb on the PCR reads, yielding one entry per CDR3 protein. The sample contains roughly 70,000 distinct CDR3 sequences, 4.9% of which appear only once. The sequences come from PBMCs, mostly from graft donor cells, collected 180 days after TCRalphabeta/CD19-depleted stem cell transplant. Source of these receptors: a boy younger than two who had a stem cell transplant for acute myeloid leukemia, so the T cells may come from the graft donor.

This clonotype was recorded many times. The CDR3 loop reads CAWSAGFGGNEQFF. The DNA for the CDR3 is TGTGCCTGGAGTGCAGGTTTTGGAGGCAATGAGCAGTTCTTC. The chain links TRBV30 to TRBJ2-1; the D gene is possibly TRBD2 (5 bases). Germline loops: CDR1 GTSNPN, CDR2 SVGIG (reference sequence). V shed 1 base and J shed 6 bases, with 13 bases lying between them. This CDR3 is 14 amino acids long.

In its sample, this clonotype was seen many times. The chain joins TRBV9 to TRBJ2-3; TRBD2 matches 12 bases. The CDR3 totals 17 residues. Germline assignment: CDR1 SGDLS and CDR2 YYNGEE. V gave up 3 bases and J gave up 5 bases; unmatched junction bases: 10. The CDR3 sequence is CASSGGSGTSGRDTQYF. The CDR3 DNA follows: TGTGCCAGCAGCGGCGGCTCCGGGACTAGCGGGCGAGATACGCAGTATTTT.

At least ten counts were recorded for this clonotype. The rearrangement links TRBV2 to TRBJ1-5; D is ambiguous. The CDR3 spans 12 residues. Looked up from germline, CDR1 is SNHLY and CDR2 is FYNNEI. The V end lost 4 bases, the J end lost 4 bases, and 5 bases lay between the germline ends. The CDR3 reads CASSGANQPQHF. The CDR3 nucleotides are TGTGCCAGCAGTGGAGCTAATCAGCCCCAGCATTTT.

This clonotype appeared many times. The chain is built from TRBV28 and TRBJ2-6; 7 bases agree with TRBD2. There are 16 residues in the CDR3. V trimming: 6 bases; J trimming: 4 bases; junction bases outside the gene matches: 9. Germline V gene sequence: CDR1 MDHEN, CDR2 SYDVKM. CDR3 nucleotides: TGTGCCAGCAGAGATTTTGGGGGGGACGGGGCCAACGTCCTGACTTTC. It is translated as CASRDFGGDGANVLTF.

This clonotype was seen repeatedly, ten times or more. V is TRBV11-1 and J is TRBJ1-4; no reliable D call. Per germline, CDR1 SGHAT and CDR2 FQDESV (reference sequence). The CDR3 totals 18 residues. V lost 8 bases to trimming and J lost 6 bases, with 28 bases between them. The CDR3 region is CASSTWQPRIVKYEKLFF. CDR3 bases: TGTGCCAGCTCGACTTGGCAACCTCGGATCGTTAAGTATGAAAAACTGTTTTTT.

Ten or more counts support this clonotype. This sequence joins TRBV6-5 and TRBJ1-5; D is uncertain. CDR1 MNHEY and CDR2 SVGAGI come from the germline V gene. The ends were cut back, 4 bases at V and 5 bases at J, with 9 bases in the middle. CDR3 length equals 13 residues. Written as DNA, the CDR3 is TGTGCCAGCAGTTCAAGAGCGTATCAGCCCCAGCATTTT. Translating gives CASSSRAYQPQHF.

The table lists this clonotype with many counts. This chain links TRBV10-3 with TRBJ2-7, with D tentatively TRBD1 or TRBD2 (5 bases each). V lost 6 bases to trimming and J lost 4 bases, with 19 bases between them. This CDR3 contains 15 residues. Germline values: CDR1 ENHRY, CDR2 SYGVKD. DNA of the CDR3: TGTGCCATCAGGGCGGGCCTTGGGGGTGCTTACGAGCAGTACTTC. Encoded protein: CAIRAGLGGAYEQYF.

The sample holds a few counts of this clonotype. The rearrangement uses TRBV18 and TRBJ1-6; D may be TRBD1 (5 bases). The V gene lost 4 bases and the J gene lost 7 bases, with 11 bases spanning the gap. The germline CDR1 and CDR2 sequences are KGHSH and LQKENI. This CDR3 spans 14 amino acids. The CDR3 region is CASSHGTENSPLHF. CDR3 bases: TGTGCCAGCTCACACGGGACGGAGAATTCACCCCTCCACTTT.

There are many counts of this clonotype. This sequence joins TRBV29-1 and TRBJ2-1, with unresolved D. In germline, CDR1 is SQVTM, CDR2 ANQGSEA. The V and J ends lost 4 bases and 7 bases respectively, with 11 bases between them. The CDR3 is made up of 12 amino acids. The CDR3 region is CSVGFFGNEQFF. CDR3 in DNA: TGCAGCGTTGGGTTCTTCGGGAATGAGCAGTTCTTC.

This clonotype was seen many times. CDR3 nucleotide sequence: TGTGCCAGCAGCTTAGGATCAGTTCCTAATGAAAAACTGTTTTTT. Encoded protein: CASSLGSVPNEKLFF. The V call is TRBV7-9, the J call TRBJ1-4; D not resolved. The germline gives CDR1 SEHNR, CDR2 FQNEAQ (reference sequence). Deletions cut 1 base from V and 3 bases from J, with 9 bases between. The length of the CDR3 is 15 residues.

This clonotype was observed at least ten times. The V call is TRBV5-1, the J call TRBJ2-3; D is uncertain. The CDR3 contains 13 residues. Between the trimmed V and J ends, which lost 0 bases and 13 bases, there was a span of 15 bases. CDR1 and CDR2 from the germline V gene are SGHRS and YFSETQ. This CDR3 is CASSLVSKLPEYF. Written as DNA, the CDR3 is TGCGCCAGCAGCTTGGTCTCAAAACTACCCGAGTATTTT.

At least ten counts were recorded for this clonotype. The chain has TRBV2 and TRBJ2-2; D perhaps matches TRBD2 (6 bases). The germline CDR1 and CDR2 sequences are SNHLY and FYNNEI. Trimming pared 7 bases from V and 6 bases from J, leaving 15 bases between. This CDR3 comprises 14 residues. The DNA of the CDR3 is TGTGCCAGCATGCCGGGAGCTGCTGCCGGGGAGCTGTTTTTT. Amino acids: CASMPGAAAGELFF.

This clonotype has a count of ten or more. This chain links TRBV5-1 with TRBJ1-6; D gene uncertain. CDR1 is SGHRS, CDR2 YFSETQ, per germline. The length of the CDR3 is 14 residues. V was trimmed by 4 bases and J by 5 bases, leaving 10 bases between them. CDR3 in amino acids: CASSREINNSPLHF. CDR3 nucleotides: TGCGCCAGCAGCCGGGAGATAAATAATTCACCCCTCCACTTT.

This clonotype was detected ten times or more. The chain has TRBV25-1 and TRBJ2-3; maybe TRBD2 (6 bases). V lost 0 bases and J lost 0, with 7 bases in between. Germline assignment: CDR1 MGHDK and CDR2 SYGVNS. The CDR3 contains 15 residues. The CDR3 region is CASSEYGGSTDTQYF. For the CDR3, the DNA is TGTGCCAGCAGTGAATACGGGGGTAGCACAGATACGCAGTATTTT.

This clonotype was seen at least ten times. The V call is TRBV6-5, the J call TRBJ2-2; TRBD1 matches at 11 bases. The germline CDR1 and CDR2 sequences are MNHEY and SVGAGI. This CDR3 is built from 15 residues. V lost 6 bases to trimming and J lost 6 bases; unmatched junction nucleotides: 6. This CDR3 reads CASRRTGGAAGELFF. CDR3 nucleotide sequence: TGTGCCAGCAGGCGGACAGGGGGCGCAGCCGGGGAGCTGTTTTTT.

This clonotype was seen repeatedly, ten times or more. V and J are TRBV3-1 and TRBJ2-4; D perhaps matches TRBD1 (5 bases). V was cut by 4 bases and J by 0 bases, with 7 bases left in between. Germline V gene lookup returns CDR1 LGHDT and CDR2 YNNKEL (reference sequence). CDR3 length: 14 residues. CDR3: CASSRTLAKNIQYF. In nucleotides, the CDR3 is TGTGCCAGCAGCCGGACACTAGCCAAAAACATTCAGTACTTC.

The table lists this clonotype with many counts. This sequence joins TRBV6-1 and TRBJ2-7; tentatively, D is TRBD1 or TRBD2 (5 bases each). Germline lookup yields CDR1 MNHNS and CDR2 SASEGT. This CDR3 has 13 residues. Deletions cut 2 bases from V and 2 bases from J, with 7 bases between. As DNA, the CDR3 is TGTGCCAGCAGTGAATTGGGGGCCTACGAGCAGTACTTC. Translation gives CASSELGAYEQYF.

This clonotype occurred many times. V usage is TRBV20-1 and J usage is TRBJ1-2, with 7 bases fitting TRBD1. V trimming: 4 bases; J trimming: 4 bases; junction bases outside the gene matches: 9. CDR3 length equals 14 residues. The germline V gene has CDR1 DFQATT and CDR2 SNEGSKA (reference sequence). The CDR3 sequence: CSATRDSGPYGYTF. CDR3 nucleotide sequence: TGCAGTGCTACCCGGGACAGCGGTCCCTATGGCTACACCTTC.

This clonotype was counted ten times or more. The chain has TRBV12-3 or TRBV12-4 and TRBJ1-5, with 7 bases lining up with TRBD1. J gave up 5 bases and V 3 bases, and 4 bases lay outside the gene matches. This CDR3 is built from 14 residues. The CDR3 coding sequence is TGTGCCAGCAGTTTGGGACAGAGAGATCAGCCCCAGCATTTT. Its translation is CASSLGQRDQPQHF.

This clonotype was seen many times. This chain connects TRBV7-3 to TRBJ2-1; 11 nucleotides align to TRBD2. The CDR3 has 15 amino acids. The trim removed 0 bases at V and 7 bases at J, leaving 2 bases unmatched. Germline CDR1 is SGHTA and CDR2 is FQGTGA. The CDR3 protein is CASSLTSGGGNEQFF. As DNA, the CDR3 is TGTGCCAGCAGCTTAACTAGCGGGGGGGGTAATGAGCAGTTCTTC.

This clonotype was recorded at least ten times. This rearrangement joins TRBV12-3 or TRBV12-4 to TRBJ1-6, with D uncertain. The V end lost 2 bases, the J end lost 10 bases, and 15 bases lay between the germline ends. The CDR3 has 15 amino acids. The CDR3: CASSLILATGSPLHF. The CDR3 DNA is TGTGCCAGCAGTTTAATTTTGGCAACGGGATCACCCCTCCACTTT.

This clonotype occurred many times. This chain uses TRBV7-9 with TRBJ2-6, with D possibly TRBD2 on 5 matching bases. From germline, CDR1 is SEHNR and CDR2 FQNEAQ (reference sequence). The V and J ends lost 5 bases and 3 bases respectively, with 11 bases between them. The CDR3 spans 15 residues. The chain's CDR3 is CASSMDFFGANVLTF. Here the CDR3 DNA reads TGTGCCAGCAGCATGGACTTCTTTGGGGCCAACGTCCTGACTTTC.

At least ten counts were recorded for this clonotype. This rearrangement joins TRBV2 to TRBJ2-7; 7 bases are a match to TRBD1. CDR1 SNHLY and CDR2 FYNNEI come from the germline V gene. Trimming at V came to 6 bases and at J to 7 bases, leaving 9 bases not matched to a gene. The CDR3 is 13 amino acids. The CDR3 region has the DNA TGTGCCAGCAGCCAGAGACAGGGCTGGGAGCAGTACGTC. Its protein is CASSQRQGWEQYV.

The V and J genes are TRBV12-3 or TRBV12-4 and TRBJ2-3, with a tentative D call TRBD1 (6 bases). Trimming pared 11 bases from V and 0 bases from J, leaving 21 bases between. The CDR3 contains 16 residues. CDR3 in DNA: TGTGCCTTCAGTTCCGGACAGTCCCGTAGCACAGATACGCAGTATTTT. It encodes CAFSSGQSRSTDTQYF.

This clonotype was counted many times. This sequence joins TRBV3-1 and TRBJ2-4, with D tentatively TRBD2 (6 bases). This CDR3 is 13 amino acids long. Germline V CDR1 and CDR2: LGHDT, YNNKEL (reference sequence). Trimming cost V 6 bases and J 7 bases, with 13 bases left between them. The DNA for the CDR3 is TGTGCCAGCAGTCCCTTTCTAGCGAACATTCAGTACTTC. Its protein is CASSPFLANIQYF.

This clonotype was detected ten times or more. This chain connects TRBV12-3 or TRBV12-4 to TRBJ2-1; no reliable D call. V was cut by 7 bases and J by 4 bases, with 11 bases left in between. The CDR3 is made up of 13 amino acids. CDR3 nucleotides: TGTGCCAGCAACGTGGTAGAGTACAATGAGCAGTTCTTC. It codes for CASNVVEYNEQFF.